The sequence of this T cell receptor (beta chain) was determined in a study of cytomegalovirus exposure and HLA in healthy donors. Broader study findings: A later analysis associated 16,000 or so TCR beta sequences with HLA alleles at a 0.05 false discovery rate.

This clone was seen only a few times. As yet, its antigen is unknown. The junction shows a germline mismatch at one end, possibly a read error. The CDR3 totals 15 residues. Germline-derived CDR1 and CDR2 are ENHRY and SYGVKD. Both 60 Vbeta primers and 13 Jbeta primers went into the PCR. Original methodology: There were around 80 million unique TCR beta chains by a later count, and approximately 11 million of them were shared. Produced via immunoSEQ multiplex PCR; TCRdb's table is partial and in-frame only. V and J calls and clone size come straight from that table; D and trimming were deduced from the DNA. The sample carries roughly 130,000 clones, around 77% recorded once.

The genes are TRBV10-3 and TRBJ2-2, with D possibly being TRBD1 (5 bases). Sequenced material: PBMCs. This receptor was obtained from a man aged 18-30 years in good health and CMV-seronegative. The CDR3 DNA follows: TGTGCCAGCAGTTACTCTTCAGGGAATCCCGGGGAGCTGTTTTTT. Its translation is CASSYSSGNPGELFF.